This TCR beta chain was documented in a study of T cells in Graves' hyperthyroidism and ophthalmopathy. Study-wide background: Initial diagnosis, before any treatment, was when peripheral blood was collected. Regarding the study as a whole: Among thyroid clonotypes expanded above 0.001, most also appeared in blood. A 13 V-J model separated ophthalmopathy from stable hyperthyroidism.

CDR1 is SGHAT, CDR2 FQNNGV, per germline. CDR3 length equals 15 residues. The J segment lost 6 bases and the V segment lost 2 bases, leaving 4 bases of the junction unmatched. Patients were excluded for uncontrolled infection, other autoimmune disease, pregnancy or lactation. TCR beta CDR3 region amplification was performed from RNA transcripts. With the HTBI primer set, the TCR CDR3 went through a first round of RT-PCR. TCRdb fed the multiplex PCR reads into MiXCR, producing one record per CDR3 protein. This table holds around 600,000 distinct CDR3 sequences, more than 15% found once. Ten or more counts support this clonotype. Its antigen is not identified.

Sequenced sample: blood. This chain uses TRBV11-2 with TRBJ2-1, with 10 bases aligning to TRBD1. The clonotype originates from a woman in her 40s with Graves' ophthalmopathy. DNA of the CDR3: TGTGCCAGCAGCTTAACGACAGGGGGCTTCAATGAGCAGTTCTTC. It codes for CASSLTTGGFNEQFF.